The 10 T cell receptor beta chains given below trace back to one sample, sequenced in a study of breast tumors, draining lymph nodes, adjacent tissues. Axillary draining lymph nodes of breast cancer patients supplied the node samples. TCRdb analysed the multiplex PCR reads with MiXCR anew, one entry per CDR3 protein. Seen here are some 150,000 distinct CDR3 sequences, under 25% observed once, and the top ten hold more than 2.5%. The sequencing sample was made of axillary lymph node tissue. These receptors were collected from a female donor with breast cancer. Some clones in this sample may be carry-over from other donors' samples.

This clonotype has a count of ten or more. J is TRBJ2-6 and V is TRBV11-2; D assignment may be TRBD1 or TRBD2 (5 bases each). The CDR3 runs to 15 residues. CDR1 SGHAT and CDR2 FQNNGV come from the germline V gene. Trimming removed 6 bases from V and 4 bases from J, with 13 bases in between. The CDR3 nucleotides are TGTGCCAGCAGTTTCCGGGGCGCCGGGGCCAACGTCCTGACTTTC. It codes for CASSFRGAGANVLTF.

This clonotype has a count of ten or more. The rearrangement uses TRBV12-3 or TRBV12-4 and TRBJ2-1; D unclear. The CDR3 is 14 residues long. V was pared by 4 bases and J by 0 bases, with 7 bases between. The CDR3, as DNA: TGTGCCAGCAGTTACCTAAGCTCCTACAATGAGCAGTTCTTC. Translation gives CASSYLSSYNEQFF.

Ten or more counts support this clonotype. V usage is TRBV20-1 and J usage is TRBJ2-3, with 12 bases that match TRBD1. The junction had 4 bases not matched to a gene; V was cut back by 3 bases and J by 3 bases. Germline V gene data show CDR1 as DFQATT and CDR2 as SNEGSKA (reference sequence). The CDR3 runs to 15 residues. The CDR3 loop reads CSARSGQGATDTQYF. CDR3 coding DNA: TGCAGTGCTAGGTCGGGACAGGGGGCAACAGATACGCAGTATTTT.

This clonotype was detected many times. The rearrangement joins TRBV12-5 to TRBJ2-1; TRBD2 matches 10 bases. CDR1 is LGHNT and CDR2 is FRNRAP in the germline V gene. The CDR3 has 16 residues. The CDR3 coding sequence is TGTGCGAGCCGGGGGGGAGCTAGCGGGGGTTACAATGAGCAGTTCTTC. Translation: CASRGGASGGYNEQFF.

This clonotype was counted ten times or more. The chain has TRBV5-8 and TRBJ2-3; 7 nucleotides align to TRBD1. The CDR3 sequence is 15 residues long. CDR1 and CDR2 (germline): SGHTS, YDEGEE. Losses at the gene ends were 1 base for V and 3 bases for J; bases not matched to a gene: 5. CDR3 sequence: CASSLRDSLTDTQYF. CDR3 nucleotides: TGTGCCAGCAGCTTGAGGGACAGTTTGACAGATACGCAGTATTTT.

This clonotype was recorded at least ten times. The chain carries TRBV9 and TRBJ2-2, with D hard to call. The germline CDR1 and CDR2 sequences are SGDLS and YYNGEE. The germline V and J ends were trimmed by 0 bases and 2 bases, with 8 bases remaining between them. This CDR3 spans 15 amino acids. Here the CDR3 reads CASSVVSRNTGELFF. Here the CDR3 DNA reads TGTGCCAGCAGCGTAGTGTCTAGAAACACCGGGGAGCTGTTTTTT.

The V call is TRBV10-3, the J call TRBJ2-1; D unresolved. Germline lookup yields CDR1 ENHRY and CDR2 SYGVKD. V was clipped by 7 bases and J by 7 bases, with 8 bases between them. The CDR3 has 11 residues. The CDR3 reads CAITGENEQFF. The DNA of the CDR3 is TGTGCCATCACTGGAGAGAATGAGCAGTTCTTC.

This clonotype has only one observation. A much larger clone is a single base away; this may be a read error. The chain joins TRBV20-1 to TRBJ2-1; TRBD2 matches 10 bases. Germline V gene lookup returns CDR1 DFQATT and CDR2 SNEGSKA (reference sequence). CDR3 length equals 15 residues. The CDR3 protein is CSASPGLASYNVQFF. The CDR3, as DNA: TGCAGTGCTAGTCCGGGACTAGCGTCCTACAATGTGCAGTTCTTC.

This clonotype was found many times. The chain carries TRBV20-1 and TRBJ2-7, with 13 bases lining up with TRBD2. With V trimmed by 4 bases and J by 4 bases, 7 bases remained unmatched. CDR1 DFQATT and CDR2 SNEGSKA come from the germline V gene (reference sequence). The CDR3 totals 15 residues. CDR3 DNA: TGCAGTGCTACACCCGGACTAGCGGGAGTATACGAGCAGTACTTC. As protein: CSATPGLAGVYEQYF.

In its sample, this clonotype was seen many times. J is TRBJ1-2 and V is TRBV20-1; no definite D call. Looked up from germline, CDR1 is DFQATT and CDR2 is SNEGSKA (reference sequence). Trimming took 0 bases from V and 4 from J, leaving 6 bases between them. The CDR3 is made up of 12 amino acids. The CDR3 loop is CSARDEGYGYTF. CDR3 sequence (DNA): TGCAGTGCTAGAGACGAGGGCTATGGCTACACCTTC.